The subject of this entry is one T cell receptor beta chain. Its antigen specificity is not known. No base quality information exists; no much larger clone differs at one position. V ends up 9 bases short and J 6 bases short, with an unmatched junction base count of 7. The CDR3 covers 13 residues, taking in both the cysteine and the phenylalanine. The DNA shown is the 39-base CDR3, in frame from base 1. From a lookup of the germline V gene, CDR1 and CDR2 are WSHSY and SAAADI. This record comes from a study of OX40 agonist ivuxolimab in advanced cancers. About the full investigation: Ivuxolimab was an agonistic, fully human IgG2 monoclonal antibody directed against OX40 (CD134), a costimulatory receptor. Of the 50 to 55 dose-escalation patients, hepatocellular carcinoma was present in some 19, melanoma in around 15, renal cell carcinoma in 9 and head and neck cancer in 9. Intravenous ivuxolimab was administered to patients every 2 weeks at six dose levels: 0.01, 0.1, 0.3, 1.5, 3 and 10 mg/kg. The paper describes the monotherapy dose-escalation part (N ≈ 52 patients) of the phase I trial of ivuxolimab. In the dose-escalation cohort, around four fifths of patients were male, and the mean age was roughly 56 years with a range of roughly 20 to 79. Three dose-escalation patients achieved partial responses, one with hepatocellular carcinoma and two with cutaneous melanoma. The point of sequencing TCRbeta in the periphery was to test whether ivuxolimab changed TCR sequence diversity and drove clonal T-cell expansion. Prior anti-PD-1, anti-PD-L1 or anti-CTLA-4 therapy was permitted, and checkpoint inhibitors had been received by under 50% of dose-escalation patients. Broad study findings and their caveats: Low levels of normalized T-cell clonal expansion were also seen in some patients who did not respond. Clonal expansion of both CD4+ and CD8+ blood T cells was observed from baseline to week 6 at doses 0.1 to 3.0 mg/kg. Which antigens the clonally expanded peripheral T cells were specific for was not determined. On average, CD8+ T cells showed more expanded clones than CD4+ T cells after ivuxolimab. In the 0.1-3.0 mg/kg groups, partial responders had among the lowest normalized peripheral clonal expansion, particularly in CD8+ T cells.

The trial excluded patients who had a history of autoimmune disease or were on systemic immunosuppression. Peripheral blood for TCR sequencing was collected from all dose cohorts at baseline, on cycle 4 day 1, and on cycle 7 day 1. Samples were obtained from an open-label, multicenter, first-in-human phase I dose-escalation trial of ivuxolimab. The trial enrolled adults with locally advanced or metastatic head and neck squamous cell, hepatocellular, melanoma or renal cell carcinoma. Before TCR sequencing, CD4+ and CD8+ T cells were separately sorted from peripheral blood. To sequence the TCRbeta CDR3 region, genomic DNA was isolated from the sorted cells. The immunoSEQ Assay was used to sequence the TCRbeta CDR3 regions. This immuneACCESS table, as held by TCRdb, lists in-frame sequences with V and J called but not all clones. Of the missing ones, under half trace to an unresolved V gene in checked studies; the others have no known cause. This sample holds approximately 100,000 clones; about 90% were observed only once. The ten largest clonotypes hold 0.65% to 0.95% of the sample.

The sequenced sample was CD4+ or CD8+ T cells sorted from blood, obtained in a trial of the OX40 agonist ivuxolimab. This chain is built from TRBV10-2 and TRBJ2-2, with 7 middle bases fitting TRBD1. This sequence originates from an adult with an advanced solid tumor such as melanoma, head and neck, liver or kidney cancer. The CDR3 protein: CASSQGGAGELFF. The DNA sequence follows: TGCGCCAGTTCCCAAGGGGGCGCCGGGGAGCTGTTTTTT.